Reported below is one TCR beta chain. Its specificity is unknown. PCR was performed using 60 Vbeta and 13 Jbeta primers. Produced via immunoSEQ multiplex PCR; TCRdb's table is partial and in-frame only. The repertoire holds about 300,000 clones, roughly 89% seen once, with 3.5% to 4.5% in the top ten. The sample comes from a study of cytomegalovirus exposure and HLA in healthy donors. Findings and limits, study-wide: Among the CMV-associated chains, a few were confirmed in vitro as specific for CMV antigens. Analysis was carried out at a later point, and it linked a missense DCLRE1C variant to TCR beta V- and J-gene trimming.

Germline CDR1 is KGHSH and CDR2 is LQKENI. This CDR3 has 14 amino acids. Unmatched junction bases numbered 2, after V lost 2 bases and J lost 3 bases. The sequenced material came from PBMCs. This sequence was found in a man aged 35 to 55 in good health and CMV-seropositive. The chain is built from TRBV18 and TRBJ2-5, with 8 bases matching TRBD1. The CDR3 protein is CASSPTTGEETQYF. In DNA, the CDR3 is TGTGCCAGCTCACCAACGACAGGGGAAGAGACCCAGTACTTC.